The table lists the clone carrying this TCR beta chain with many counts. This entry comes from a study of identical twins. One entry per CDR3 protein results from TCRdb running MiXCR on the 5' RACE reads. The data hold 200,000 to 300,000 distinct CDR3 sequences, with approximately 7% observed a single time. Germline V gene sequence: CDR1 MNHEY, CDR2 SVGAGI. CDR3 length: 17 residues. V gave up 2 bases and J gave up 6 bases; unmatched junction bases: 12. These data were also reused for a study on yellow fever vaccine responses in identical twins.

This clonotype originated in a woman aged 18 to 35 in good health. The sample consisted of memory (CD45RO+) T cells sorted from blood. The genes are TRBV6-5 and TRBJ2-3, with 9 positions matching TRBD1. CDR3 protein: CASSYRVGQGSYDTQYF. In DNA, the CDR3 is TGTGCCAGCAGTTACCGCGTGGGACAGGGAAGTTACGATACGCAGTATTTT.